The rows below give T cell receptor beta chains drawn from one sample of a study of cytomegalovirus exposure and HLA in healthy donors. Method: immunoSEQ multiplex PCR; TCRdb's copy keeps in-frame clones and lacks some. The table includes about 160,000 clones, approximately 84% detected once. The sample consisted of PBMCs. These receptors came from a man younger than 35 in good health and CMV-seropositive. CDR3s include the opening cysteine and the closing phenylalanine or tryptophan.

v_call: TRBV6-6
j_call: TRBJ2-5
cdr3_aa: CASSPRRAGVETQYF

v_call: TRBV5-1
j_call: TRBJ2-5
cdr3_aa: CASSPGSSGGARETQYF

v_call: TRBV6-1
j_call: TRBJ2-2
cdr3_aa: CASNRGEGWEELFF

v_call: TRBV6-4
j_call: TRBJ2-1
cdr3_aa: CASRETSGGGNEQFF

v_call: TRBV9
j_call: TRBJ2-3
cdr3_aa: CASSPEGGAMTDTQYF

v_call: TRBV6-6
j_call: TRBJ2-5
cdr3_aa: CASSYGLAGETQYF

v_call: TRBV5-1
j_call: TRBJ2-1
cdr3_aa: CASSLTSGVYNEQFF

v_call: TRBV9
j_call: TRBJ2-3
cdr3_aa: CASSGGRTDTQYF

v_call: TRBV5-1
j_call: TRBJ2-1
cdr3_aa: CASSLDSRGSYNEQFF

v_call: TRBV5-1
j_call: TRBJ2-1
cdr3_aa: CASSTAPSGGVYNEQFF

v_call: TRBV5-6
j_call: TRBJ2-5
cdr3_aa: CASSLGPITGAQETQYF

v_call: TRBV6-5
j_call: TRBJ1-1
cdr3_aa: CASSYGGVNTEAFF

v_call: TRBV5-4
j_call: TRBJ1-3
cdr3_aa: CASSYGTGYGNTIYF

v_call: TRBV5-6
j_call: TRBJ2-3
cdr3_aa: CASSGRGGAGTDTQYF

v_call: TRBV27
j_call: TRBJ1-1
cdr3_aa: CASSTTGSMNTEAFF

v_call: TRBV4-3
j_call: TRBJ2-3
cdr3_aa: CASSRRLAGATSTDTQYF

v_call: TRBV28
j_call: TRBJ2-1
cdr3_aa: CASSTRRGRNEQFF

v_call: TRBV19
j_call: TRBJ2-2
cdr3_aa: CASSIQGQGAPGELFF

v_call: TRBV6-5
j_call: TRBJ2-7
cdr3_aa: CASSPRLAGIYEQYF

v_call: TRBV14
j_call: TRBJ1-4
cdr3_aa: CASSLDIATNEKLFF

v_call: TRBV12-2
j_call: TRBJ1-5
cdr3_aa: CASLIRTGTQSNQPQHF

v_call: TRBV14
j_call: TRBJ2-1
cdr3_aa: CASSYRGILYNEQFF

v_call: TRBV5-1
j_call: TRBJ2-2
cdr3_aa: CASRFVSANTGELFF

v_call: TRBV27
j_call: TRBJ2-2
cdr3_aa: CASSLGGGGALFTGELFF

v_call: TRBV5-4
j_call: TRBJ2-5
cdr3_aa: CASSLNRGETQYF

v_call: TRBV6-6
j_call: TRBJ2-2
cdr3_aa: CASSYDRGELFF

v_call: TRBV19
j_call: TRBJ2-1
cdr3_aa: CASSPNGPGVNYNEQFF

v_call: TRBV6-6
j_call: TRBJ2-7
cdr3_aa: CASSYGARGLDEQYF

v_call: TRBV7-9
j_call: TRBJ2-1
cdr3_aa: CASSSDIYNEQFF

v_call: TRBV2
j_call: TRBJ1-6
cdr3_aa: CASKGGFPSSYNSPLHF

v_call: TRBV23-1
j_call: TRBJ2-7
cdr3_aa: CASSQSPRQGVYEQYF

v_call: TRBV5-6
j_call: TRBJ1-1
cdr3_aa: CASREGQWNTEAFF

v_call: TRBV4-3
j_call: TRBJ2-7
cdr3_aa: CASSQLAGKAYEQYF

v_call: TRBV25-1
j_call: TRBJ1-6
cdr3_aa: CASSDQGQSPLHF

v_call: TRBV7-2
j_call: TRBJ2-7
cdr3_aa: CASSLGTGEAYEQYF

v_call: TRBV19
j_call: TRBJ2-7
cdr3_aa: CASSISTGDTYEQYF

v_call: TRBV28
j_call: TRBJ1-1
cdr3_aa: CASSPGQGPLAAFF

v_call: TRBV18
j_call: TRBJ1-1
cdr3_aa: CASSPGENTEAFF

v_call: TRBV7-9
j_call: TRBJ1-6
cdr3_aa: CASSLGQGMSSPLHF

v_call: TRBV9
j_call: TRBJ2-2
cdr3_aa: CASSPNTGELFF

v_call: TRBV5-1
j_call: TRBJ1-1
cdr3_aa: CASSRTPGSEAFF

v_call: TRBV28
j_call: TRBJ2-1
cdr3_aa: CASSFFGVAGDYNEQFF

v_call: TRBV14
j_call: TRBJ2-1
cdr3_aa: CASSHYRGPSYNEQFF

v_call: TRBV4-2
j_call: TRBJ2-5
cdr3_aa: CASSKAPFGASETQYF

v_call: TRBV19
j_call: TRBJ1-5
cdr3_aa: CASSIGTGMNQPQHF

v_call: TRBV7-2
j_call: TRBJ2-4
cdr3_aa: CASRLDFSAKNIQYF

v_call: TRBV5-5
j_call: TRBJ1-4
cdr3_aa: CASSMTPGQGNEKLFF

v_call: TRBV5-4
j_call: TRBJ1-2
cdr3_aa: CASSSGGGEENGYTF

v_call: TRBV5-6
j_call: TRBJ1-2
cdr3_aa: CASSWGQGGFGYTF

v_call: TRBV5-4
j_call: TRBJ2-1
cdr3_aa: CASSGKRVLNEQFF

v_call: TRBV7-2
j_call: TRBJ1-2
cdr3_aa: CASSSLQGNGYTF

v_call: TRBV6-5
j_call: TRBJ2-3
cdr3_aa: CASSYGGGGADTQYF

v_call: TRBV4-1
j_call: TRBJ2-1
cdr3_aa: CASSQGQGYNEQFF

v_call: TRBV5-4
j_call: TRBJ1-1
cdr3_aa: CASSGTANTEAFF

v_call: TRBV15
j_call: TRBJ2-6
cdr3_aa: CATSRDYESGANVLTF

v_call: TRBV6-6
j_call: TRBJ1-3
cdr3_aa: CASGESGNTIYF

v_call: TRBV2
j_call: TRBJ1-2
cdr3_aa: CASSEAADYGYTF